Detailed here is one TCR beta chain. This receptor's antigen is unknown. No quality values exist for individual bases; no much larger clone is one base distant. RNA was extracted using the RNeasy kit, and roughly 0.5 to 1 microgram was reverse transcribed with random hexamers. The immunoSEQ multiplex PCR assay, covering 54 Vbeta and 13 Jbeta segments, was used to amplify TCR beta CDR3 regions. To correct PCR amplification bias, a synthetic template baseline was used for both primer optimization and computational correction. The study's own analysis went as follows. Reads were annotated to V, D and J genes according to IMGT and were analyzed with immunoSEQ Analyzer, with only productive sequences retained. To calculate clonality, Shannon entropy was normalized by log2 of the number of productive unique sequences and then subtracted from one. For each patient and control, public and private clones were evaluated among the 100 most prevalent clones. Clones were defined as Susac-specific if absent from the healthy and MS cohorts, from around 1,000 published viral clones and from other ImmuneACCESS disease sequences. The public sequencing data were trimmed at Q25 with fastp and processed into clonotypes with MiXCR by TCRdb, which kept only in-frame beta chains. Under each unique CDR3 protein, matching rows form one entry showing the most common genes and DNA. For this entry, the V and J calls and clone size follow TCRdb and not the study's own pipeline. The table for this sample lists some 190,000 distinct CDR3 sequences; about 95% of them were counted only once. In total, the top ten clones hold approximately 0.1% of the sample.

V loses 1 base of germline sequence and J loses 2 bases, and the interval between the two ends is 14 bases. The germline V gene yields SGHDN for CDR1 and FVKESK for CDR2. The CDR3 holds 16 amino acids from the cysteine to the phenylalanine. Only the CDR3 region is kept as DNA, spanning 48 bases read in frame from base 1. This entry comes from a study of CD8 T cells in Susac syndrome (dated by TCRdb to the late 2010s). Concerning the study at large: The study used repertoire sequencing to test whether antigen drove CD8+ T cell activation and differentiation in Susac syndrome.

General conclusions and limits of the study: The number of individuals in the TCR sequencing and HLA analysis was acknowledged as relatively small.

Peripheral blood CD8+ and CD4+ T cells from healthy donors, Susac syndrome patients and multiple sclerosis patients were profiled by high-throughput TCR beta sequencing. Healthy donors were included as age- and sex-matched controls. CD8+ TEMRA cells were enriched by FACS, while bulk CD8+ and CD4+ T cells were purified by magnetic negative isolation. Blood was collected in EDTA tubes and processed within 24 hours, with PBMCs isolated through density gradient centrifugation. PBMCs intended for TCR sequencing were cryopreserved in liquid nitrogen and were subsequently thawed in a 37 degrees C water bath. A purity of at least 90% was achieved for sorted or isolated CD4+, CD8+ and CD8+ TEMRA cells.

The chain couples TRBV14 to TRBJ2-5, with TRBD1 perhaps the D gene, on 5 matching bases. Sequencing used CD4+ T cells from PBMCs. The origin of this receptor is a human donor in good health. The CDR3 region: CASSQVGRARQETQYF. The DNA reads TGTGCCAGCAGCCAAGTTGGCAGGGCGAGGCAAGAGACCCAGTACTTC.